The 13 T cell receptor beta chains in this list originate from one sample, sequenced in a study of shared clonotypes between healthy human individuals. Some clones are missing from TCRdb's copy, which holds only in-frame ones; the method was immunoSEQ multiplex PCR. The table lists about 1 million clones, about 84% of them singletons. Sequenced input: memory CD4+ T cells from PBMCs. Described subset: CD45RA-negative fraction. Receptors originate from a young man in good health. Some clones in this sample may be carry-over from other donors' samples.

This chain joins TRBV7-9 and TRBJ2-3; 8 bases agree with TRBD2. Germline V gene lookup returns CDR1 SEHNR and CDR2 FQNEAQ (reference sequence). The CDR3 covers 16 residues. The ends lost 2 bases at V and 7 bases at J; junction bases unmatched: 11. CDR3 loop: CASSLPVGGRSNTQYF. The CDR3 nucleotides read TGTGCCAGCAGCTTACCGGTCGGCGGGAGGTCGAATACGCAGTATTTT.

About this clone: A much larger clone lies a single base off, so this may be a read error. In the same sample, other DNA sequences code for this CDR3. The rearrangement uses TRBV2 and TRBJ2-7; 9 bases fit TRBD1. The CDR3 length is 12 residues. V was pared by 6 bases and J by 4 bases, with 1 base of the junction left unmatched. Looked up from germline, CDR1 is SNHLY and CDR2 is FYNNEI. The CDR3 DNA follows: TGTGCCAGCAGCGGACAGGGGTACGAGCAGTACTTC. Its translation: CASSGQGYEQYF.

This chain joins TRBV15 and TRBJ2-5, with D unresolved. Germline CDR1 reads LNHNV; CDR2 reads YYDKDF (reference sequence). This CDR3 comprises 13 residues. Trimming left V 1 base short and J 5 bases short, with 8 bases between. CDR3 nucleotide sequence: TGTGCCACCAGCAGAGGGTACCGGGAGACCCAGTACTTC. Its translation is CATSRGYRETQYF.

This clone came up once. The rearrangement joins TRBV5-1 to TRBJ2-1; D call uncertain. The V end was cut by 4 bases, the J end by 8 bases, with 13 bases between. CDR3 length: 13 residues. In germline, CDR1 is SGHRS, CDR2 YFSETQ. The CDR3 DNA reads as TGCGCCAGCAGCCTAGACGGTAGGCATGAGCAGTTCTTC. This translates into CASSLDGRHEQFF.

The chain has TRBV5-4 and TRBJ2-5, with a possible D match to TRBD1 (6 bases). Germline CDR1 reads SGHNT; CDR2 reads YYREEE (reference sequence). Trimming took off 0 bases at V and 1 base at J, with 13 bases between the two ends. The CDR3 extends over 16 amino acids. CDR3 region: CASSLEQGNLQETQYF. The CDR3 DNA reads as TGTGCCAGCAGCTTGGAACAGGGAAACCTCCAAGAGACCCAGTACTTC.

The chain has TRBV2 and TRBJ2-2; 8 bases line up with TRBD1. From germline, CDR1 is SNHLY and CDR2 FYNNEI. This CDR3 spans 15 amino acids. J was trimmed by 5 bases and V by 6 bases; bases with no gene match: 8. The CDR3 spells CASRFRDRLTGELFF. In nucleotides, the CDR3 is TGTGCCAGCAGGTTCCGGGACAGGCTTACCGGGGAGCTGTTTTTT.

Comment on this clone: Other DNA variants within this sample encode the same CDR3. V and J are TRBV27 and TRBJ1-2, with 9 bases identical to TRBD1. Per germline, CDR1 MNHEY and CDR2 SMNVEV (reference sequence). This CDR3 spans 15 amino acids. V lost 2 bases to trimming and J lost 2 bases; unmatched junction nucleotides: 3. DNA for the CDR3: TGTGCCAGCAGTTTAACCGGGACAGGGAACTATGGCTACACCTTC. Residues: CASSLTGTGNYGYTF.

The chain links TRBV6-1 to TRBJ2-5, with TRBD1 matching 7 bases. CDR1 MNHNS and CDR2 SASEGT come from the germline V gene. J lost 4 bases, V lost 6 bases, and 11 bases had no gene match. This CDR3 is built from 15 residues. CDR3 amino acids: CASRENQGGGETQYF. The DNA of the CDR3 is TGTGCCAGCAGAGAAAATCAAGGGGGCGGAGAGACCCAGTACTTC.

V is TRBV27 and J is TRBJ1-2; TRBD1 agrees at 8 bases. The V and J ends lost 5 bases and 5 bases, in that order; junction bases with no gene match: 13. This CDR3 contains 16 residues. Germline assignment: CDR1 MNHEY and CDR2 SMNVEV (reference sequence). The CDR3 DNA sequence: TGTGCCAGCAGTCCCGCCCGAGACAGGGGAAGATATGGCTACACCTTC. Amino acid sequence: CASSPARDRGRYGYTF.

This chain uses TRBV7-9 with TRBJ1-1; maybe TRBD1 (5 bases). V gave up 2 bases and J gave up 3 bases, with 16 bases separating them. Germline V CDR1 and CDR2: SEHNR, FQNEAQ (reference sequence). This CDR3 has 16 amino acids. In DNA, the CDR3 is TGTGCCAGCAGCTTATACAATTTAGGAGGGGACACTGAAGCTTTCTTT. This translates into CASSLYNLGGDTEAFF.

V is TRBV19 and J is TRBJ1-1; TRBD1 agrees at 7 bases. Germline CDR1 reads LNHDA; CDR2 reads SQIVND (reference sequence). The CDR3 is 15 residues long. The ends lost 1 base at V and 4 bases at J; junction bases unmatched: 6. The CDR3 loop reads CASSIGKGAITEAFF. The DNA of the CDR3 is TGTGCCAGTAGTATAGGGAAGGGGGCGATCACTGAAGCTTTCTTT. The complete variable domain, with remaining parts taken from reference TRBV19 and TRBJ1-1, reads DGGITQSPKYLFRKEGQNVTLSCEQNLNHDAMYWYRQDPGQGLRLIYYSQIVNDFQKGDIAEGYSVSREKKESFPLTVTSAQKNPTAFYLCASSIGKGAITEAFFGQGTRLTVV.

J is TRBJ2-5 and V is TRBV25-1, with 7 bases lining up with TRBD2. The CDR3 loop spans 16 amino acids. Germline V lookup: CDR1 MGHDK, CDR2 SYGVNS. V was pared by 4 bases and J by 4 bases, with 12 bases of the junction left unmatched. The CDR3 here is CASSARKRGYGETQYF. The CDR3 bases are TGTGCCAGCAGTGCCCGTAAGCGGGGCTATGGAGAGACCCAGTACTTC. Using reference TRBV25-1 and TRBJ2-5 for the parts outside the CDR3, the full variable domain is EADIYQTPRYLVIGTGKKITLECSQTMGHDKMYWYQQDPGMELHLIHYSYGVNSTEKGDLSSESTVSRIRTEHFPLTLESARPSHTSQYLCASSARKRGYGETQYFGPGTRLLVL.

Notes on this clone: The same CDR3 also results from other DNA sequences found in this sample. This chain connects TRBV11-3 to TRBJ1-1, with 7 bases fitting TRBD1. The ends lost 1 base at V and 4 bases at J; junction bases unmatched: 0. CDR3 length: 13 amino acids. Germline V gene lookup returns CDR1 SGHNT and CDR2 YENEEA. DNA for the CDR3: TGTGCCAGCAGCTTAGGACAGGGCACTGAAGCTTTCTTT. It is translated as CASSLGQGTEAFF.